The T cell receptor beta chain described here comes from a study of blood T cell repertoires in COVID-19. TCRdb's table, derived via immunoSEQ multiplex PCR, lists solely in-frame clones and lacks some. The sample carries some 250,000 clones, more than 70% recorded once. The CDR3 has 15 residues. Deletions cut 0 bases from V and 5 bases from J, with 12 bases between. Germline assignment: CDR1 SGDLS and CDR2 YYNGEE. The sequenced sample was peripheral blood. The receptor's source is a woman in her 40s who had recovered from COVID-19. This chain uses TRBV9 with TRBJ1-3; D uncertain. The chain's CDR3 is CASSVEGGTRNTIYF. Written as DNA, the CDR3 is TGTGCCAGCAGCGTAGAAGGAGGAACCCGAAACACCATATATTTT.